This T cell receptor (beta chain) was retrieved from a study of technical replicates of blood from a few donors. Germline-derived CDR1 and CDR2 are SGHDT and YYEEEE. This CDR3 comprises 13 residues. V was clipped by 3 bases and J by 0 bases, with 7 bases between them. Method: immunoSEQ multiplex PCR; TCRdb's copy keeps in-frame clones and lacks some. The data hold 60,000 to 65,000 clones, with about 86% observed a single time. This receptor was taken from a human donor in good health. Some clones in this sample may be carry-over from other donors' samples. Sequencing was done on a sample of PBMCs. The chain combines TRBV5-6 with TRBJ2-7, with D hard to call. CDR3 sequence: CASSSLSSYEQYF. The CDR3 nucleotides are TGTGCCAGCAGCTCCTTGAGCTCCTACGAGCAGTACTTC. Looking up the rest from reference TRBV5-6 and TRBJ2-7 gives the full variable domain: DAGVTQSPTHLIKTRGQQVTLRCSPKSGHDTVSWYQQALGQGPQFIFQYYEEEERQRGNFPDRFSGHQFPNYSSELNVNALLLGDSALYLCASSSLSSYEQYFGPGTRLTVT.